Below are 12 T cell receptor beta chains sequenced from a single sample in a study of cytomegalovirus exposure and HLA in healthy donors. Generated by immunoSEQ multiplex PCR, the TCRdb table keeps only in-frame clones and is missing some. The sample lists about 150,000 clones, about 82% occurring once. The sequenced sample consisted of PBMCs. These receptors all come from a human donor in good health.

CDR3 DNA sequence: TGTGCCAGCAGTGACCGGTATGGCTACACCTTC. Translation gives CASSDRYGYTF. The chain couples TRBV6-4 to TRBJ1-2, with unresolved D. The CDR3 loop spans 11 amino acids. The ends were cut back, 2 bases at V and 5 bases at J, with 3 bases in the middle. Germline V gene sequence: CDR1 MRHNA, CDR2 SNTAGT.

This chain links TRBV27 with TRBJ1-6; possible D gene TRBD1, 5 bases. The V and J ends lost 5 bases and 9 bases respectively, with 20 bases between them. The length of the CDR3 is 16 residues. Germline-derived CDR1 and CDR2 are MNHEY and SMNVEV (reference sequence). CDR3 protein: CASSPTQLGRGSPLHF. CDR3 coding DNA: TGTGCCAGCAGTCCGACACAGCTTGGGAGGGGTTCACCCCTCCACTTT.

The chain uses TRBV25-1 and TRBJ2-3, with 7 bases fitting TRBD2. V gave up 5 bases and J gave up 6 bases; unmatched junction bases: 11. Germline V gene lookup returns CDR1 MGHDK and CDR2 SYGVNS. The CDR3 has 15 residues. The CDR3 coding sequence is TGTGCCAGCAGTAAAACTAGCGCAGTACTCGATACGCAGTATTTT. Translated: CASSKTSAVLDTQYF.

A few counts support this clone. The rearrangement joins TRBV30 to TRBJ1-1; 7 positions agree with TRBD1. The CDR3 loop spans 12 amino acids. Germline V CDR1 and CDR2: GTSNPN, SVGIG (reference sequence). Germline trimming cut 7 bases from V and 5 bases from J; bases unmatched to any gene: 7. The CDR3 reads CAYRQGWTEAFF. Here the CDR3 DNA reads TGTGCCTACAGACAGGGTTGGACTGAAGCTTTCTTT.

This chain uses TRBV7-9 with TRBJ1-2, with 12 bases aligning to TRBD1. The length of the CDR3 is 14 residues. The germline gives CDR1 SEHNR, CDR2 FQNEAQ (reference sequence). Trimming removed 5 bases from V and 8 bases from J; junction bases left unmatched: 6. In DNA, the CDR3 is TGTGCCAGCAGCCTGGGACAGGGGGCTTGGGGCTACACCTTC. It codes for CASSLGQGAWGYTF.

This rearrangement joins TRBV6-5 to TRBJ1-1, with a weak D call TRBD1 (6 bases). The V end was cut by 0 bases, the J end by 5 bases, with 13 bases between. There are 15 residues in the CDR3. Germline values: CDR1 MNHEY, CDR2 SVGAGI. Here the CDR3 DNA reads TGTGCCAGCAGTTACTCGGGCAGGGGCTGGACTGAAGCTTTCTTT. Translation gives CASSYSGRGWTEAFF.

DNA of the CDR3: TGCAGTCTCCCCCAGGGCTCCGAGCAGTACTTC. Protein: CSLPQGSEQYF. The chain links TRBV20-1 to TRBJ2-7, with D perhaps matching TRBD1 (5 bases). Germline V gene data show CDR1 as DFQATT and CDR2 as SNEGSKA (reference sequence). V dropped 8 bases and J dropped 6 bases, with 14 bases sitting between them. CDR3 length: 11 residues.

The V gene is TRBV7-8, the J gene TRBJ1-4, with TRBD1 matching over 7 bases. With V trimmed by 0 bases and J by 8 bases, 9 bases remained unmatched. From germline, CDR1 is SGHVS and CDR2 FQNEAQ. The CDR3 length is 16 residues. CDR3 in amino acids: CASSLASPGGGEKLFF. CDR3 sequence (DNA): TGTGCCAGCAGCTTAGCGTCCCCAGGGGGAGGCGAAAAACTGTTTTTT.

The chain links TRBV10-3 to TRBJ1-1; tentative D call: TRBD1 (5 bases). Trimming took 8 bases from V and 3 from J, leaving 19 bases between them. CDR1 and CDR2 from the germline V gene are ENHRY and SYGVKD. The CDR3 length is 15 residues. The DNA for the CDR3 is TGTGCCATCTCGGAACTCTCGCGGGGGGACACTGAAGCTTTCTTT. It codes for CAISELSRGDTEAFF.

The chain couples TRBV14 to TRBJ2-3; D is possibly TRBD2 (5 bases). Germline CDR1 and CDR2: SGHDN and FVKESK. The V and J ends lost 2 bases and 2 bases respectively, with 5 bases between them. The CDR3 runs to 13 residues. CDR3 coding DNA: TGTGCCAGCAGCCAACGGGACACAGATACGCAGTATTTT. This translates into CASSQRDTDTQYF. The full variable domain, with the rest looked up from reference TRBV14 and TRBJ2-3, is EAGVTQFPSHSVIEKGQTVTLRCDPISGHDNLYWYRRVMGKEIKFLLHFVKESKQDESGMPNNRFLAERTGGTYSTLKVQPAELEDSGVYFCASSQRDTDTQYFGPGTRLTVL.

A single count supports this clone. The chain joins TRBV5-1 to TRBJ2-7; a weak D match, TRBD1 (6 bases). The CDR3 is 12 residues long. V was pared by 4 bases and J by 3 bases, with 8 bases between. Germline values: CDR1 SGHRS, CDR2 YFSETQ. The CDR3 DNA reads as TGCGCCAGCAGCCAGACAGGCTACGAGCAGTACTTC. Protein product: CASSQTGYEQYF.

V gene TRBV28 combines with J gene TRBJ1-2, with TRBD1 matching 7 bases. Unmatched junction bases numbered 8, after V lost 3 bases and J lost 4 bases. Per the germline V gene, CDR1 is MDHEN and CDR2 is SYDVKM. The CDR3 has 15 amino acids. The CDR3 reads CASSFLKGASYGYTF. CDR3 DNA sequence: TGTGCCAGCAGTTTTTTAAAGGGGGCGAGCTATGGCTACACCTTC.